What follows is one TCR beta chain and its context. Its specificity is unknown. V was clipped by 7 bases and J by 5 bases, with 11 bases between them. This CDR3 is built from 12 residues. CDR1 SNHLY and CDR2 FYNNEI come from the germline V gene. The sample is drawn from a study of cytomegalovirus exposure and HLA in healthy donors. Overall study results and limits: Most TCR sequences were seen very rarely across donors, but some public TCRs occurred in many. Cytomegalovirus-associated TCR beta chains were listed, numbering under 200.

Sequencing used immunoSEQ multiplex PCR; TCRdb keeps in-frame clones, though not all of them. The sample has under 250,000 clones; more than 75% are singletons. The donors were in the approximately 130-subject validation cohort, distinct from the roughly 670-subject first cohort. The gene calls are TRBV2 and TRBJ2-5, with D tentatively TRBD2 (5 bases). This TCR was sampled from a man between 18 and 29 years old in good health and CMV-seronegative. The sequenced sample was PBMCs. The CDR3 protein is CASKERGETQYF. The CDR3 DNA reads as TGTGCCAGCAAGGAGCGAGGGGAGACCCAGTACTTC.